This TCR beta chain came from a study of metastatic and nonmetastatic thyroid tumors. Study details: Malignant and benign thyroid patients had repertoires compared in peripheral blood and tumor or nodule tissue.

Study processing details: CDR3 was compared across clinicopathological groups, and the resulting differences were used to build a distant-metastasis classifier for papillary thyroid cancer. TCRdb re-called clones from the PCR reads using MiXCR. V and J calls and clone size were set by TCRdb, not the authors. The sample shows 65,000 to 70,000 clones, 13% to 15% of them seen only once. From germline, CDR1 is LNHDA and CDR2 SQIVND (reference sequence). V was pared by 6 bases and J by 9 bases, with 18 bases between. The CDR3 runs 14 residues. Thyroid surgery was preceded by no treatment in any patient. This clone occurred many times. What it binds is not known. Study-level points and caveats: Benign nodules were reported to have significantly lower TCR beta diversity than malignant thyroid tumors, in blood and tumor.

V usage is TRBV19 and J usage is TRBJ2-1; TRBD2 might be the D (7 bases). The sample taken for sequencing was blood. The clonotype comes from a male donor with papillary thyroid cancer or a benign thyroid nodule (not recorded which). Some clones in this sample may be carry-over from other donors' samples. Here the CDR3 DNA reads TGTGCCAGTAGCCGGGGGGCGCATTTTACTGAGCAGTTCTTC. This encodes CASSRGAHFTEQFF.